Listed below are T cell receptor beta chains from one sample, sequenced in a study of identical twins. From the 5' RACE reads, TCRdb called clonotypes with MiXCR, one entry per CDR3 protein. The profile shows 400,000 to 500,000 distinct CDR3 sequences, approximately 15% of them singletons. In addition, the sample was reused for a study of yellow fever vaccine responses in identical twins.

Material: CD4+ T cells sorted from blood. These TCRs come from a woman aged 18-30 years in good health. The CDR3 runs from the conserved cysteine through the conserved F or W. D genes are given only for firm matches. Expanded clones are given a class, and other clones once, few, many or no size at all.

TRBJ1-1 | TRBV19 | many | - | TGTGCCAGTAGTTCCATGACGGGCACTGAAGCTTTCTTT | CASSSMTGTEAFF
TRBJ2-5 | TRBV4-1 | few | - | TGCGCCAGCAGCCAAGATGGCAGGGACCAAGAGACCCAGTACTTC | CASSQDGRDQETQYF
TRBJ2-1 | TRBV20-1 | - | - | TGCAGTGCTAGAGGGGTAGACAGGGAGCAGTTCTTC | CSARGVDREQFF
TRBJ2-3 | TRBV27 | few | - | TGTGCCAGCAGCCTGCGCGGGGTCACAGATACGCAGTATTTT | CASSLRGVTDTQYF
TRBJ2-2 | TRBV5-1 | few | - | TGCGCCAGCAGCTTGGACAGACCTGGGGAGCTGTTTTTT | CASSLDRPGELFF
TRBJ2-2 | TRBV10-2 | few | - | TGCGCCAGCATGGGGTCTTGGGGCGGGGAGCTGTTTTTT | CASMGSWGGELFF
TRBJ2-3 | TRBV2 | - | TRBD2 | TGTACCAGCTGTTTGTACCCTACTAGCGGGGAAGACACAGATACGCAGTATTTT | CTSCLYPTSGEDTDTQYF
TRBJ2-1 | TRBV4-3 | few | TRBD2 | TGCGCCAGCAGCCAAGAAGGAGCGGGACGGGGCGACAATGAGCAGTTCTTC | CASSQEGAGRGDNEQFF
TRBJ1-6 | TRBV12-3/TRBV12-4 | - | TRBD1 | TGTGCCAGCAGCCAAACAGGGGGGAATTCACCCCTCCACTTT | CASSQTGGNSPLHF
TRBJ2-5 | TRBV12-3/TRBV12-4 | many | - | TGTGCCAGCAGTTTGAGACAGAGTCAAGAGACCCAGTACTTC | CASSLRQSQETQYF
TRBJ2-5 | TRBV20-1 | few | TRBD2 | TGCAGTGCTAGAGATACTAGCGGTGGCGAGACCCAGTACTTC | CSARDTSGGETQYF
TRBJ2-2 | TRBV12-3/TRBV12-4 | few | - | TGTGCCAGCTGGGAGAATGGGGGGGAGCTGTTTTTT | CASWENGGELFF
TRBJ1-6 | TRBV6-1 | few | - | TGTGCCAGCTATCTCGGACTTAATTCACCCCTCCACTTT | CASYLGLNSPLHF
TRBJ2-1 | TRBV6-1 | few | TRBD2 | TGTGCCAGCAGGGGGGGACTAGCGGCGAATGAGCAGTTCTTC | CASRGGLAANEQFF
TRBJ2-2 | TRBV27 | - | TRBD2 | TGTGCCAGCAGTCGAGAGCGGGGGTACGCGAACACCGGGGAGCTGTTTTTT | CASSRERGYANTGELFF
TRBJ2-1 | TRBV4-3 | few | TRBD2 | TGCGCCAGCAGCCCAGCGGGAGGGAAAGGTAATGAGCAGTTCTTC | CASSPAGGKGNEQFF
TRBJ1-1 | TRBV12-3/TRBV12-4 | - | - | TGTGCCTGCACCGCAAGGACAGCTAATGAAGCTTTCTTT | CACTARTANEAFF
TRBJ2-4 | TRBV6-2/TRBV6-3 | - | - | TGTGCCAGCAGTGCCCCCCTGACCATTCAGTACTTC | CASSAPLTIQYF
TRBJ2-2 | TRBV2 | few | - | TGTGCCAGCAGTGTGGGAACTAGAGGGTTCGGGGAGCTGTTTTTT | CASSVGTRGFGELFF
TRBJ2-3 | TRBV29-1 | few | TRBD2 | TGCAGCGTACTAGCGGGAGCCCTCACAGATACGCAGTATTTT | CSVLAGALTDTQYF
TRBJ1-6 | TRBV3-1 | - | TRBD1 | TGTGCCAGCAGCAGACAGGGGTTGGATTCACCCCTCCACTTT | CASSRQGLDSPLHF
TRBJ2-5 | TRBV5-1 | - | TRBD2 | TGCGCCAGCAGCTTAGCTAGCGGGGGTGAGAAGACCCAGTACTTC | CASSLASGGEKTQYF
TRBJ2-3 | TRBV12-3/TRBV12-4 | many | TRBD2 | TGTGCCAGCAGCCGCGCTAGCGGGAGCACAGATACGCAGTATTTT | CASSRASGSTDTQYF
TRBJ2-1 | TRBV5-6 | few | TRBD2 | TGTGCCAGCAGCTTAGCGGGGGTGCCCTACAATGAGCAGTTCTTC | CASSLAGVPYNEQFF
TRBJ2-2 | TRBV3-1 | - | TRBD2 | TGTGCCAGCAGCCTATCCGGGGGGACCACCGGGGAGCTGTTTTTT | CASSLSGGTTGELFF
TRBJ2-6 | TRBV30 | - | - | TGTGCCGCGACTGGGTCTGGGGCCAACGTCCTGACTTTC | CAATGSGANVLTF
TRBJ2-1 | TRBV20-1 | - | TRBD2 | TGCAGTGCTCTTCTGATTAGGTGGTCTAGCGGGAACTACAATGAGCAGTTCTTC | CSALLIRWSSGNYNEQFF
TRBJ2-7 | TRBV7-9 | - | TRBD1 | TGTGCCAGCAGCTCAGAGTTCGCAGGGGGTTCTTACGAGCAGTACTTC | CASSSEFAGGSYEQYF
TRBJ2-7 | TRBV12-3/TRBV12-4 | few | TRBD1 | TGTGCCAGCAGTTTACGGACAGGGATGAACGAGCAGTACTTC | CASSLRTGMNEQYF
TRBJ2-5 | TRBV20-1 | few | - | TGCAGTGCCGCGCGAGTCACGGGGGAGACCCAGTACTTC | CSAARVTGETQYF
TRBJ2-7 | TRBV7-2 | few | - | TGTGCCAGCAGCTCCGCCGGGAAGACGGGCTACGAGCAGTACTTC | CASSSAGKTGYEQYF
TRBJ2-7 | TRBV2 | few | TRBD2 | TGTGCCAGCAGTGAAATCGTCCTAGCGGGGTCCTACGAGCAGTACTTC | CASSEIVLAGSYEQYF
TRBJ2-3 | TRBV7-2 | - | TRBD1 | TGTGCCAGCAGCTTTGGGACAGGACACACAGATACGCAGTATTTT | CASSFGTGHTDTQYF
TRBJ2-5 | TRBV3-1 | few | - | TGTGCCAGCAGCCAAGATGGGGACCCCCGGAAGACCCAGTACTTC | CASSQDGDPRKTQYF
TRBJ2-7 | TRBV28 | few | TRBD2 | TGTGCCAGCAGTTTACCCCCCAGCGGGAGGATCAACGAGCAGTACTTC | CASSLPPSGRINEQYF
TRBJ2-3 | TRBV5-1 | many | - | TGCGCCAGCAGCTTGGCGGACCGAGCTTCAGATACGCAGTATTTT | CASSLADRASDTQYF
TRBJ2-3 | TRBV15 | few | TRBD1 | TGTGCCACCAGCAGAGATTGGGGACAGGGGGCGGATACGCAGTATTTT | CATSRDWGQGADTQYF
TRBJ2-7 | TRBV5-4 | few | TRBD1 | TGTGCCAGCCGCCGGGACAGCAACTACGAGCAGTACTTC | CASRRDSNYEQYF
TRBJ2-4 | TRBV27 | few | - | TGTGCCAGCAGGACCTGGGGGATTAGCGAAAACATTCAGTACTTC | CASRTWGISENIQYF
TRBJ2-1 | TRBV28 | - | - | TGTGCCAGCAGTTCCGGACGCCATGAGCAGTTCTTC | CASSSGRHEQFF
TRBJ1-1 | TRBV24-1 | few | TRBD1 | TGTGCCACCAGTGATCCAGGACAGGGCACTGAAGCTTTCTTT | CATSDPGQGTEAFF
TRBJ2-1 | TRBV6-5 | once | TRBD2 | TGTGCCAGCAGTTACTTTGGTAGCGGGGGCTATGAGCAGTTCTTC | CASSYFGSGGYEQFF
TRBJ1-2 | TRBV18 | - | - | TGTGCCAGCTCACCAGCCAGCGCTAACTATGGCTACACCTTC | CASSPASANYGYTF
TRBJ2-7 | TRBV28 | - | TRBD2 | TGTGCCGGCTCACTAGCGGGAGGTTACGAGCAGTACTTC | CAGSLAGGYEQYF
TRBJ2-7 | TRBV15 | few | TRBD2 | TGTGCCACCAGCAGAGATCCCGGGGGGGCCTCCTACGAGCAGTACTTC | CATSRDPGGASYEQYF
TRBJ2-1 | TRBV9 | few | - | TGTGCCAGCAGCGTAGATTCCCCCTGGGCGCAGTTCTTC | CASSVDSPWAQFF
TRBJ2-1 | TRBV11-2 | few | - | TGTGCCAGCAGCTCCCACGGGAGTTCCTACAATGAGCAGTTCTTC | CASSSHGSSYNEQFF
TRBJ2-4 | TRBV28 | few | TRBD1 | TGTGCCAGCAGTTTATCGGGACAGGGGGCGAGAAACATTCAGTACTTC | CASSLSGQGARNIQYF
TRBJ1-1 | TRBV7-9 | - | - | TGTGCCAGCAGTCGGCGTCCCGGGGACAACACTGAAGCTTTCTTT | CASSRRPGDNTEAFF
TRBJ1-6 | TRBV6-1 | few | - | TGTGCCAGCAGGGAAGCAGATTCACCCCTCCACTTT | CASREADSPLHF
TRBJ1-2 | TRBV10-3 | once | - | TGTGCCATCAGTGAAGTGGGGTATGGCTACACCTTC | CAISEVGYGYTF
TRBJ2-1 | TRBV7-9 | - | - | TGTGCCAGCAGCCTAAAGAGGAGACAGTTCTACAATGAGCAGTTCTTC | CASSLKRRQFYNEQFF